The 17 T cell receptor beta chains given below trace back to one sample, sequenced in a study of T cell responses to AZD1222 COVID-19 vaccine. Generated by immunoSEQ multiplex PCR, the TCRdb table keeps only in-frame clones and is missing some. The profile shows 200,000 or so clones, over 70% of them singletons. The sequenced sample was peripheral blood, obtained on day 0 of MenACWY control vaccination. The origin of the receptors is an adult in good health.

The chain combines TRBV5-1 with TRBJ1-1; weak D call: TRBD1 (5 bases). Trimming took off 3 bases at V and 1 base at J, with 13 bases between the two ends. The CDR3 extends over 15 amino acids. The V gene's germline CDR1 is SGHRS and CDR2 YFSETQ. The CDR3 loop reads CASSSDPTGNTEAFF. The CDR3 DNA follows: TGCGCCAGCAGCTCTGACCCAACAGGGAACACTGAAGCTTTCTTT.

The DNA of the CDR3 is TGTGCCAGCACCTCCAGCCCGGGACGGCTCTACGAGCAGTACTTC. It translates to CASTSSPGRLYEQYF. The V call is TRBV2, the J call TRBJ2-7; possibly TRBD1 or TRBD2 for D (5 bases each). CDR3 length: 15 amino acids. Per germline, CDR1 SNHLY and CDR2 FYNNEI. Trimming removed 7 bases from V and 3 bases from J, with 19 bases in between.

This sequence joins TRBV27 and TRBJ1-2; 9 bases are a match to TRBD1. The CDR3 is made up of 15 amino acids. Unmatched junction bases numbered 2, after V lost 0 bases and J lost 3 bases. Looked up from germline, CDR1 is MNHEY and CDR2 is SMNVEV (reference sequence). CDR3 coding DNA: TGTGCCAGCAGTTTATCGACAGGGGGATACTATGGCTACACCTTC. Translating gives CASSLSTGGYYGYTF.

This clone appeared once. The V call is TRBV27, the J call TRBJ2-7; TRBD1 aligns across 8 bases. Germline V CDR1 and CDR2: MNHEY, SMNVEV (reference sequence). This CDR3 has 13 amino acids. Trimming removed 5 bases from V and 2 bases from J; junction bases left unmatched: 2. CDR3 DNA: TGTGCCAGCAGTGTGGGACAGGCCTACGAGCAGTACTTC. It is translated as CASSVGQAYEQYF.

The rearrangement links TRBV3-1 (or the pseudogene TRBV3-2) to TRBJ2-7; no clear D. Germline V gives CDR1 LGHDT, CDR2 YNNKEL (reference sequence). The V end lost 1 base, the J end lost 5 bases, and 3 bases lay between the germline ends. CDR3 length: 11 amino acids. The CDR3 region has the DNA TGTGCCAGCAGCCAAGTAAACGAGCAGTACTTC. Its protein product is CASSQVNEQYF.

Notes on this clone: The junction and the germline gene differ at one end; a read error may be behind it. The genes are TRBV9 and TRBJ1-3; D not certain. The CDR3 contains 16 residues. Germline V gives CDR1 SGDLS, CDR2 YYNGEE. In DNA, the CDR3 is TGTGCCAGCAGTGTAGAGGACCGTTTCTCTGGAAACACCATATATTTT. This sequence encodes CASSVEDRFSGNTIYF.

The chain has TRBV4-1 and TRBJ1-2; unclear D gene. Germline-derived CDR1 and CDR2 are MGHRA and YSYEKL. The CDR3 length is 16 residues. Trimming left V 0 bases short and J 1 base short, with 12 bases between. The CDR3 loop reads CASSQERQALNYGYTF. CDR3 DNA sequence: TGCGCCAGCAGCCAAGAAAGGCAGGCCCTTAACTATGGCTACACCTTC.

The CDR3 bases are TGTGCCAGCAGCCTCGAAGGGATTAATCAGCCCCAGCATTTT. Its translation is CASSLEGINQPQHF. The V call is TRBV9, the J call TRBJ1-5; D not resolved. This CDR3 is 14 amino acids long. Deletions cut 4 bases from V and 4 bases from J, with 12 bases between. Germline assignment: CDR1 SGDLS and CDR2 YYNGEE.

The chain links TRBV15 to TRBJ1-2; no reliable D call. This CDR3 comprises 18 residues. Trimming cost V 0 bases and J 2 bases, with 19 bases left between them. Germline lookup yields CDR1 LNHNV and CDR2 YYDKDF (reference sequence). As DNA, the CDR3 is TGTGCCACCAGCAGAGATGGTTGGGAGAACCCGGAGAACTATGGCTACACCTTC. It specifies CATSRDGWENPENYGYTF.

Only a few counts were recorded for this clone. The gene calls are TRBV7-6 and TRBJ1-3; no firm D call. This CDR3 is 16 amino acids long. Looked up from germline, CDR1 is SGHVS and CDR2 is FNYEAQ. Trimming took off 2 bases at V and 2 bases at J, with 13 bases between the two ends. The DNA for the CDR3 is TGTGCCAGCAGCTTATTGGAGGGAGAGCCTGGAAACACCATATATTTT. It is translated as CASSLLEGEPGNTIYF.

The CDR3 reads CASSSGPREQYF. For the CDR3, the DNA is TGTGCCAGCAGCTCGGGGCCTAGGGAGCAGTACTTC. The J gene is TRBJ2-7, the V gene TRBV11-2; possibly TRBD1 or TRBD2 for D (5 bases each). Germline V gene sequence: CDR1 SGHAT, CDR2 FQNNGV. The CDR3 has 12 residues. Trimming cost V 4 bases and J 7 bases, with 11 bases left between them.

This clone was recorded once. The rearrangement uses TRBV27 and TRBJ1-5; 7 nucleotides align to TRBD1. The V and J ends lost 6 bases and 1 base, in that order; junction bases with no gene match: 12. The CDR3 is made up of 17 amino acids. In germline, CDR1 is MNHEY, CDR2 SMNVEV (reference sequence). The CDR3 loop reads CASSQTGRVVSNQPQHF. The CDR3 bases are TGTGCCAGCAGCCAGACAGGGAGGGTGGTCAGCAATCAGCCCCAGCATTTT.

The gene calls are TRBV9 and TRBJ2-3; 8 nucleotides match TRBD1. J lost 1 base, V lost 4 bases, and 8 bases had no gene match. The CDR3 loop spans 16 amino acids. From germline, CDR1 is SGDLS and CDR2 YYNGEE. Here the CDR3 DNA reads TGTGCCAGCAGCTTTCGGACAGGGATGGGCACAGATACGCAGTATTTT. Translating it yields CASSFRTGMGTDTQYF.

The CDR3 region is CASSQGQQYEQYF. CDR3 nucleotides: TGTGCCAGCAGCCAGGGACAGCAGTACGAGCAGTACTTC. The genes are TRBV5-4 and TRBJ2-7, with 7 bases identical to TRBD1. The CDR3 extends over 13 amino acids. Looked up from germline, CDR1 is SGHNT and CDR2 is YYREEE (reference sequence). J was trimmed by 4 bases and V by 4 bases; bases with no gene match: 5.

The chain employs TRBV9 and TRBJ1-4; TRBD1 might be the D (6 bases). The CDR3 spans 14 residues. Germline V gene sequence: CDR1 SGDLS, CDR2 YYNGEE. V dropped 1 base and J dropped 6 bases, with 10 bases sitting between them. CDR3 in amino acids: CASSVRGGDEKLFF. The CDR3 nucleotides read TGTGCCAGCAGCGTACGAGGGGGGGATGAAAAACTGTTTTTT.

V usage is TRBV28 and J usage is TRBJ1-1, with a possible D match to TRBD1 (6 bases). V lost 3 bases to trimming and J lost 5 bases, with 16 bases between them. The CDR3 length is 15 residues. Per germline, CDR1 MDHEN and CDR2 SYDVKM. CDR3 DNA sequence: TGTGCCAGCAGTTTGATGTTCAGGGGAGATACTGAAGCTTTCTTT. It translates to CASSLMFRGDTEAFF.

CDR3 loop: CASSEPGGPAEQFF. CDR3 sequence (DNA): TGTGCCAGCAGTGAACCGGGAGGGCCTGCTGAGCAGTTCTTC. This chain links TRBV6-1 with TRBJ2-1, with TRBD2 matching over 8 bases. After removal of 2 bases from V and 9 bases from J, the junction contained 6 bases not matched to a gene. The germline V gene has CDR1 MNHNS and CDR2 SASEGT. The CDR3 extends over 14 amino acids.